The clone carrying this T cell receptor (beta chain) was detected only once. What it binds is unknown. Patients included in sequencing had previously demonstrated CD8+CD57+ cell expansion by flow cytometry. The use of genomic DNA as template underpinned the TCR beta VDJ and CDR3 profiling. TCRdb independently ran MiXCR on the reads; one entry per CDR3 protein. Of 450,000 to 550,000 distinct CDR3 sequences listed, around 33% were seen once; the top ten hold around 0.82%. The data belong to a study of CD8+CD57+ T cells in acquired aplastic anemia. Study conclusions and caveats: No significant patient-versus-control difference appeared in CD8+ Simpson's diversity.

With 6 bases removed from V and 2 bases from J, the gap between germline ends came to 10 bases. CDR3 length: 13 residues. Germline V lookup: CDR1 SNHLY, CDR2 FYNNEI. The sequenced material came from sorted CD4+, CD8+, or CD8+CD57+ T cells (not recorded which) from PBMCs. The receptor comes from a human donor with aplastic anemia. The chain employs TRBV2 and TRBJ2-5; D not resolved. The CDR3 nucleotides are TGTGCCAGCAGGCGACTGAGACAAGAGACCCAGTACTTC. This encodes CASRRLRQETQYF.